This is a list of T cell receptor beta chains from one sample in a study of Ad26.COV2.S vaccination and SARS-CoV-2 variants. Profiled with immunoSEQ multiplex PCR; TCRdb holds only in-frame clones, not every one. The data hold around 340,000 clones, with about 87% observed a single time. The material was peripheral blood, obtained in a trial of Ad26.COV2.S vaccine versus placebo. These receptors all come from a person between 18 and 59 years old who received the Ad26.COV2.S COVID-19 vaccine or a placebo. Each CDR3 is given with its conserved first and last residue. D genes are given only for firm matches. The size of a clone is reported for some rows only, either as once, few or many, or as a class for expanded clones.

TRBJ1-3	-	15	-	TRBV4-1	CASSQRYRVVNTIYF	TGCGCCAGCAGCCAACGTTACAGGGTCGTAAACACCATATATTTT
TRBJ2-7	-	13	-	TRBV5-6	CASSLKGTYEQYF	TGTGCCAGCAGCTTGAAGGGGACCTACGAGCAGTACTTC
TRBJ2-1	-	14	-	TRBV15	CATSLPLRGTEQFF	TGTGCCACCAGCCTCCCCCTCAGGGGAACTGAGCAGTTCTTC
TRBJ2-7	-	13	-	TRBV18	CASSPGFWDEQYF	TGTGCCAGCTCACCAGGGTTCTGGGACGAGCAGTACTTC
TRBJ2-7	-	16	-	TRBV19	CASSGTPGSRSYEQYF	TGTGCCAGTAGTGGCACCCCGGGCAGTCGTTCCTACGAGCAGTACTTC
TRBJ1-6	once	15	TRBD1	TRBV7-9	CATENRQGYNSPLHF	TGTGCCACTGAGAACCGACAGGGCTATAATTCACCCCTCCACTTT
TRBJ2-7	once	15	TRBD1	TRBV5-1	CASSDTGVAGYEQYF	TGCGCCAGCAGCGACACAGGGGTGGCCGGGTACGAGCAGTACTTC
TRBJ1-1	-	14	TRBD1	TRBV4-1	CASSQVRDRGNAFF	TGCGCCAGCAGCCAAGTTCGGGACAGGGGGAACGCTTTCTTT
TRBJ2-5	-	14	-	TRBV4-1	CASSQGRSQETQYF	TGCGCCAGCAGCCAAGGACGGTCACAAGAGACCCAGTACTTC
TRBJ2-7	-	15	-	TRBV7-3	CASSLTPQGGYEQYF	TGTGCCAGCAGCTTAACACCCCAGGGTGGCTACGAGCAGTACTTC
TRBJ2-3	-	14	TRBD2	TRBV5-6	CASSKGLATDTQYF	TGTGCCAGCAGCAAAGGACTAGCGACAGATACGCAGTATTTT
TRBJ2-7	-	13	-	TRBV12-3/TRBV12-4	CASSLDGSDEQYF	TGTGCCAGCAGTTTAGACGGGAGTGACGAGCAGTACTTC
TRBJ1-4	-	17	-	TRBV4-2	CASSQEAPPKANEKLFF	TGTGCCAGCAGCCAAGAGGCGCCTCCTAAGGCTAATGAAAAACTGTTTTTT
TRBJ1-4	-	15	TRBD1	TRBV11-2	CASSLRQGSWEKLFF	TGTGCCAGCAGCTTACGACAGGGGAGTTGGGAAAAACTGTTTTTT
TRBJ2-3	-	13	-	TRBV27	CASSLGSGDTQYF	TGTGCCAGCAGTTTAGGCTCCGGTGATACGCAGTATTTT
TRBJ2-3	-	16	-	TRBV3-1/TRBV3-2	CASSPKSGFSTDTQYF	TGTGCCAGCAGCCCGAAGAGCGGGTTCAGCACAGATACGCAGTATTTT
TRBJ2-3	-	13	-	TRBV20-1	CSASRASSNTQYF	TGCAGTGCTAGTCGGGCAAGTTCGAATACGCAGTATTTT
TRBJ1-5	-	16	TRBD1	TRBV9	CASSQNTGTGDQPQHF	TGTGCCAGCAGCCAAAATACCGGGACAGGGGATCAGCCCCAGCATTTT
TRBJ1-1	-	15	-	TRBV3-1/TRBV3-2	CASSSQVVRNTEAFF	TGTGCCAGCAGCTCCCAGGTCGTGCGGAACACTGAAGCTTTCTTT
TRBJ2-6	-	16	TRBD1	TRBV19	CASSIQGASGANVLTF	TGTGCCAGTAGTATTCAGGGGGCAAGTGGGGCCAACGTCCTGACTTTC
TRBJ2-5	-	15	TRBD1	TRBV19	CASSSRGQVQETQYF	TGTGCCAGTAGTTCTCGAGGACAGGTGCAAGAGACCCAGTACTTC
TRBJ2-1	-	14	-	TRBV2	CASREGFVYNEQFF	TGTGCCAGCAGGGAGGGCTTTGTCTACAATGAGCAGTTCTTC
TRBJ2-5	-	16	TRBD1	TRBV10-3	CAISESGRGRAETQYF	TGTGCCATCAGTGAGTCTGGAAGGGGGCGGGCGGAGACCCAGTACTTC
TRBJ1-2	-	15	TRBD1	TRBV7-2	CASSSRTGEVKGYTF	TGTGCCAGCAGCTCCCGGACAGGGGAAGTTAAAGGCTACACCTTC
TRBJ1-4	-	13	-	TRBV28	CASRTVPNEKLFF	TGTGCCAGCAGGACGGTGCCTAATGAAAAACTGTTTTTT
TRBJ1-2	-	14	TRBD1	TRBV28	CASSLLSGGRGYTF	TGTGCCAGCAGTTTATTGTCAGGGGGTCGTGGCTACACCTTC
TRBJ1-3	-	14	-	TRBV28	CASSAKISGNTIYF	TGTGCCAGCAGCGCTAAGATCAGTGGAAACACCATATATTTT
TRBJ2-7	-	12	-	TRBV29-1	CSVAAVGYEQYF	TGCAGCGTTGCAGCGGTGGGCTACGAGCAGTACTTC
TRBJ1-1	-	16	TRBD1	TRBV18	CASSQTLTGAGTEAFF	TGTGCCAGCTCTCAAACTCTGACAGGGGCGGGCACTGAAGCTTTCTTT
TRBJ1-5	-	16	-	TRBV11-2	CASSLDFPGANQPQHF	TGTGCCAGCAGCTTAGATTTTCCGGGGGCGAATCAGCCCCAGCATTTT
TRBJ1-3	-	18	-	TRBV9	CASSEGGRVVSSGNTIYF	TGTGCCAGCAGCGAGGGAGGCAGGGTAGTTTCTTCTGGAAACACCATATATTTT